These 3 T cell receptor beta chains came from one sample sequenced in a study of T cells in Graves' hyperthyroidism and ophthalmopathy. The CDR3 regions of TCR beta were amplified from RNA transcripts. A first-round RT-PCR of the TCR CDR3 used the HTBI primer set. TCRdb passed the multiplex PCR reads through MiXCR, listing each CDR3 protein once. The sample has fewer than 700,000 distinct CDR3 sequences; roughly 18% are singletons. The sample consisted of blood. Source of these receptors: a woman aged 18 to 35 with Graves' ophthalmopathy.

This clonotype was seen repeatedly, ten times or more. The chain joins TRBV7-2 to TRBJ1-2; D not certain. Germline values: CDR1 SGHTA, CDR2 FQGNSA. The length of the CDR3 is 14 residues. V was shortened by 5 bases and J by 7 bases, with 17 bases between the two germline ends. The CDR3 sequence is CASSPRAVRGGYTF. CDR3 in DNA: TGTGCCAGCAGCCCCCGCGCCGTTCGGGGTGGCTACACCTTC. The full variable domain, in which reference TRBV7-2 and TRBJ1-2 provide the parts outside the CDR3, is GAGVSQSPSNKVTEKGKDVELRCDPISGHTALYWYRQSLGQGLEFLIYFQGNSAPDKSGLPSDRFSAERTGGSVSTLTIQRTQQEDSAVYLCASSPRAVRGGYTFGSGTRLTVV.

This chain uses TRBV7-6 with TRBJ2-2; D ambiguous. Trimming took 3 bases from V and 0 from J, leaving 11 bases between them. Germline CDR1 and CDR2: SGHVS and FNYEAQ. CDR3 length equals 16 residues. The CDR3 protein is CASSFITSPNTGELFF. As DNA, the CDR3 is TGTGCCAGCAGCTTTATCACATCCCCGAACACCGGGGAGCTGTTTTTT.

Many counts were recorded for this clonotype. This chain links TRBV11-2 with TRBJ1-5, with D perhaps TRBD1 (6 bases). Germline V CDR1 and CDR2: SGHAT, FQNNGV. The CDR3 has 15 residues. The V and J ends lost 1 base and 0 bases respectively, with 7 bases between them. The CDR3 DNA follows: TGTGCCAGCAGCTTAGGGACAGCTAGCAATCAGCCCCAGCATTTT. It is translated as CASSLGTASNQPQHF.